The entry below describes one T cell receptor beta chain. It lacks a known antigen. No much larger clone exists at a distance of one base, and base qualities are not known. The data were taken from a study of shared clonotypes between healthy human individuals (dated by TCRdb to about 2020). Background on the whole study: A few men and a couple of women, aged 18 to 49 years, made up the cohort. For each donor, CD4 naive and CD4 memory were each run on three plates, CD8 naive on two plates, and CD8 memory on one plate. Leukapheresis yielded between about 0.9 and 10 billion PBMCs per donor. Different laboratories and diverse techniques were used to prepare libraries and sequence TCR repertoires, to increase sequencing depth and limit assay-specific biases. Blood TCR repertoires of a handful of healthy adults were deeply sequenced to estimate repertoire size and the extent of clonotype sharing between individuals.

Using the deep immunoSEQ assay, multiplex PCR amplified TCR CDR3 regions from genomic DNA. Genomic DNA extracted from each cell subset was distributed evenly over all wells of several immunoSEQ 96-well plates, and each plate served as one replicate. For sorted subsets, each replicate PCR was loaded with roughly 200 ng genomic DNA, equivalent to approximately 33,000 T cell genomes. Purified libraries were quantified with a Qubit 3.0 fluorometer, sized on a Bioanalyzer 2100, and re-quantified with the KAPA Library Quantification kit. Every immunoSEQ 96-well plate was sequenced on a separate single-read 150-cycle Illumina NextSeq 550 flow cell. Under the source paper's analysis protocol: Because the immunoSEQ output held only junctional sequences and lacked quality scores, the filtering could not match the filtering applied to full-length reads. To assign V/J genes and CDR3, sequences were annotated against IMGT germline references using PyIR, a Python wrapper for IgBLAST v1.9. Any read was removed if the V/J assignment was weak (E-value above 1e-6), the CDR3 was missing, or the read contained stop codons, out-of-frame junctions, or ambiguous translated residues. V3J clonotypes were defined as sequences sharing an identical inferred V gene, J gene, and CDR3 amino acid sequence. Percentage overlap between repertoires was calculated by dividing the number of shared unique clonotypes by the size of the smaller repertoire. Three approaches were used to assess repertoire richness: RTK rarefaction, the Chao1 estimator, and Recon v2.1 estimates of unobserved clonotypes. For all TCRbeta clonotypes obtained by the gDNA method from a few donors, generation probabilities were computed with OLGA. TCRdb mirrors the immuneACCESS table, restricted to in-frame sequences. Some clones are absent from its copies; in checked studies, under half trace to an unresolved V gene, and the reason for the others is unknown. D and trimming come from the DNA, and the V and J calls and clone size come from that table. The sample yields about 2.3 million clones; 90% to 95% were counted once. In total, the top ten clones hold under 0.45% of the sample.

At the junction V is shortened by 3 bases and J by 0 bases, with 19 bases in between. Looking up the germline V gene yields CDR1 SGHDN and CDR2 FVKESK. The CDR3 holds 18 amino acids from the cysteine to the phenylalanine. The read is trimmed to its CDR3 DNA, 54 bases read in frame from base 1. Broad study findings and their caveats: Naive subsets generally had larger estimated clonotype richness than memory subsets did. Pairwise subsampling indicated that sequencing depth was expected to affect the degree of clonotype sharing among donors. Even with the large sequencing depth, rarefaction of the sorted-subset datasets indicated that sequencing was incomplete. Clonotypes shared by all four sorted-subset donors showed higher generation probabilities than non-shared clonotypes. Sampling was restricted to blood, and TCR repertoires in tissues likely differ from the TCR repertoires found in blood. The genetic and exposure-history diversity represented was limited by the small number of donors. When a few donors were compared, the shared fraction of clonotypes was 5% to 6.5% for naive CD4, roughly 3.4% for naive CD8, roughly 2.5% for memory CD4, and 0.35% to 0.5% for memory CD8.

Healthy HIV-negative adults with no recently reported acute infections or vaccinations were included as donors. Every donor was a Caucasian adult residing in Nashville, Tennessee, USA. CD4+ T cells were enriched by magnetic negative selection, after which naive cells were positively selected on CD45RA and the negative fraction was taken as the memory subset. After blood collection by leukapheresis, PBMCs were isolated using Ficoll-Histopaque density gradient centrifugation and then cryopreserved in the vapor phase of liquid nitrogen. Purity and quantity of every magnetically sorted T cell population were checked by analytical flow cytometry. Genomic DNA was isolated from every sorted fraction and measured by UV absorbance on a Nanodrop 2000c.

Sequenced input: naive CD4+ T cells from PBMCs. The cell subset or site label, read with the paper, signifies: CD45RA+ positively selected. This TCR was recovered from a man younger than 30 in good health. Some clones in this sample may be carry-over from other donors' samples. This receptor chain uses TRBV14 and TRBJ2-3; tentative D gene TRBD2, with 6 bases matching. Read as DNA, the sequence is TGTGCCAGCAGCCATACCCCGCCCCCAGCGGGCAGCACAGATACGCAGTATTTT. This encodes CASSHTPPPAGSTDTQYF. Here the CDR3 is joined to the reference TRBV14 and TRBJ2-3 genes, and the full variable domain is: EAGVTQFPSHSVIEKGQTVTLRCDPISGHDNLYWYRRVMGKEIKFLLHFVKESKQDESGMPNNRFLAERTGGTYSTLKVQPAELEDSGVYFCASSHTPPPAGSTDTQYFGPGTRLTVL.